Following are 2 T cell receptor beta chains from one sample sequenced in a study of CD8 T cells in ankylosing spondylitis. Which antigens these TCRs recognize remains unknown. Findings and limits, study-wide: Several highly homologous variants made up a TCR beta motif, and this motif appeared characteristic of ankylosing spondylitis blood.

A single record per CDR3 protein comes from TCRdb applying MiXCR to the 5' RACE reads. The repertoire includes more than 600,000 distinct CDR3 sequences, around 20% of them detected once, and 19% sits in the top ten. The sequenced sample consisted of blood, either unsorted or a sorted T cell fraction (not recorded which). The source is a male donor with ankylosing spondylitis.

This chain joins TRBV12-3 or TRBV12-4 and TRBJ1-6; D is perhaps TRBD1 (5 bases). Trimming cost V 4 bases and J 5 bases, with 30 bases left between them. CDR3 length equals 21 residues. The CDR3 region is CASSSPQGNGWFRTDNSPLHF. In DNA form, the CDR3 reads TGTGCCAGCAGTTCACCCCAGGGTAATGGATGGTTTCGCACAGATAATTCACCCCTCCACTTT.

This clonotype was seen a handful of times. V and J are TRBV7-2 and TRBJ2-7; TRBD2 matches 7 bases. Germline lookup yields CDR1 SGHTA and CDR2 FQGNSA. CDR3 length: 16 residues. V gave up 3 bases and J gave up 4 bases; unmatched junction bases: 12. The CDR3 region has the DNA TGTGCCAGCAGCTTTTTATTGTGGGAGGGCCCGTACGAGCAGTACTTC. Its protein product is CASSFLLWEGPYEQYF.